Reported below is one TCR beta chain. This CDR3 has 15 amino acids. The ends were cut back, 0 bases at V and 1 base at J, with 9 bases in the middle. These data originate in a study of blood T cell repertoires in COVID-19. Background on the study: There were acute and convalescent COVID-19 samples, and they came from the United States, Italy and Spain.

Original handling: Amplification with reference gene primers provided the estimates of nucleated cell counts. Measured with immunoSEQ multiplex PCR; TCRdb has only the in-frame clones, and not every one. D and trimming were read from the DNA, whereas the V and J calls and clone size are those reported in that table. This table holds 250,000 to 350,000 clones, 75% to 90% found once. This sequence joins TRBV23-1 and TRBJ1-1; D perhaps matches TRBD1 (6 bases). TRBV23-1 is an open reading frame whose function is uncertain. This sequence was found in a man between 25 and 39 years old with acute or convalescent COVID-19. The sample taken for sequencing was peripheral blood. CDR3 nucleotide sequence: TGCGCCAGCAGTCAATCGGACAGTTCGAACACTGAAGCTTTCTTT. Protein product: CASSQSDSSNTEAFF.